This entry lists 25 T cell receptor beta chains sequenced from one sample in a study of PD-1 blockade in classical Hodgkin lymphoma. Every patient had relapsed following autologous stem cell transplantation, and cohorts differed in brentuximab vedotin exposure. Clones were sequenced by immunoSEQ multiplex PCR, and TCRdb holds only the in-frame ones, with some missing. The table includes 40,000 to 50,000 clones, approximately 83% detected once. This specimen was peripheral blood mononuclear cells (PBMCs), taken at baseline. The receptors originated from a human donor with classical Hodgkin lymphoma.

Regarding this clone: Other nucleotide sequences in the sample specify the same CDR3. The rearrangement joins TRBV29-1 to TRBJ1-1; D perhaps matches TRBD1 (5 bases). This CDR3 spans 12 amino acids. V lost 6 bases to trimming and J lost 1 base, with 9 bases between them. Germline CDR1 SQVTM, CDR2 ANQGSEA. Here the CDR3 reads CSVPTGNTEAFF. As DNA, the CDR3 is TGCAGCGTACCTACAGGGAACACTGAAGCTTTCTTT.

This chain joins TRBV7-9 and TRBJ1-3; the D is unclear. V was trimmed by 2 bases and J by 4 bases, leaving 6 bases between them. Germline CDR1 and CDR2: SEHNR and FQNEAQ (reference sequence). The CDR3 totals 13 residues. The CDR3 DNA reads as TGTGCCAGCAGCTTACCACCCGGAAACACCATATATTTT. Translated: CASSLPPGNTIYF.

The chain uses TRBV19 and TRBJ1-2; 8 bases are a match to TRBD1. Germline V lookup: CDR1 LNHDA, CDR2 SQIVND (reference sequence). The CDR3 loop spans 19 amino acids. V was pared by 4 bases and J by 5 bases, with 21 bases of the junction left unmatched. CDR3 region: CASSTGDRNTENDEYGYTF. In DNA, the CDR3 is TGTGCCAGTAGTACAGGGGACAGGAATACCGAAAACGATGAATATGGCTACACCTTC.

The chain joins TRBV6-5 to TRBJ2-7, with 9 bases fitting TRBD1. The germline V gene has CDR1 MNHEY and CDR2 SVGAGI. V shed 0 bases, J shed 3 bases, and the junction held 3 bases outside the gene matches. The CDR3 spans 15 residues. The DNA for the CDR3 is TGTGCCAGCAGTTACTCCTCGGGACAGGGCTACGAGCAGTACTTC. This codes for CASSYSSGQGYEQYF.

The chain's CDR3 is CASSVTLGDTQYF. The DNA for the CDR3 is TGTGCCAGCAGCGTAACATTAGGAGATACGCAGTATTTT. The gene calls are TRBV9 and TRBJ2-3; D not certain. Trimming left V 1 base short and J 5 bases short, with 8 bases between. Germline CDR1 and CDR2: SGDLS and YYNGEE. This CDR3 spans 13 amino acids.

The V gene is TRBV27, the J gene TRBJ2-7, with D perhaps TRBD1 (7 bases). The germline V and J ends were trimmed by 6 bases and 3 bases, with 21 bases remaining between them. Germline CDR1 and CDR2: MNHEY and SMNVEV (reference sequence). The CDR3 runs 16 residues. CDR3 loop: CASRMTPTGRFYEQYF. In DNA form, the CDR3 reads TGTGCCAGCAGGATGACCCCGACAGGGAGGTTCTACGAGCAGTACTTC.

The chain has TRBV28 and TRBJ2-3; weak D call: TRBD2 (6 bases). This CDR3 region has 15 residues. V was shortened by 2 bases and J by 5 bases, with 14 bases between the two germline ends. Germline V gene lookup returns CDR1 MDHEN and CDR2 SYDVKM. The CDR3 DNA sequence: TGTGCCAGCAGTTTACCCAGACTAGGACGAGATACGCAGTATTTT. This codes for CASSLPRLGRDTQYF. Variable domain in full (rest from reference TRBV28 and TRBJ2-3): DVKVTQSSRYLVKRTGEKVFLECVQDMDHENMFWYRQDPGLGLRLIYFSYDVKMKEKGDIPEGYSVSREKKERFSLILESASTNQTSMYLCASSLPRLGRDTQYFGPGTRLTVL.

The chain recombines TRBV6-1 with TRBJ1-2; 8 nucleotides align to TRBD1. The V segment lost 6 bases and the J segment 6 bases; nucleotides outside the gene matches: 6. This CDR3 comprises 13 residues. The germline gives CDR1 MNHNS, CDR2 SASEGT. CDR3 loop: CASSQQGGNGYTF. CDR3 DNA: TGTGCCAGCAGCCAACAGGGGGGTAATGGCTACACCTTC.

This clone was found a few times. This chain connects TRBV11-1 to TRBJ2-1; the match to TRBD2 covers 12 bases. This CDR3 has 17 residues. J lost 5 bases, V lost 4 bases, and 9 bases had no gene match. The germline gives CDR1 SGHAT, CDR2 FQDESV (reference sequence). The CDR3 loop is CASSSRLAGVLNNEQFF. The CDR3 bases are TGTGCCAGCAGCTCCCGACTAGCGGGAGTTCTTAACAATGAGCAGTTCTTC.

CDR3 nucleotides: TGTGCCAGCAGGGGACTCCTCCACCCCTACGAGCAGTACTTC. Translated: CASRGLLHPYEQYF. The V call is TRBV6-1, the J call TRBJ2-7, with D possibly TRBD2 on 6 matching bases. Germline-derived CDR1 and CDR2 are MNHNS and SASEGT. The length of the CDR3 is 14 residues. V gave up 6 bases and J gave up 2 bases, with 14 bases separating them.

The table lists this clone with a few counts. The J gene is TRBJ1-5, the V gene TRBV7-9; D ambiguous. The CDR3 has 15 amino acids. Germline V CDR1 and CDR2: SEHNR, FQNEAQ (reference sequence). Trimming left V 5 bases short and J 1 base short, with 12 bases between. The CDR3 bases are TGTGCCAGCAGCGAAGCCCCCGGAAGCAATCAGCCCCAGCATTTT. Amino acids: CASSEAPGSNQPQHF.

This clone occurred once. The rearrangement uses TRBV11-3 and TRBJ2-1; perhaps D is TRBD1 or TRBD2 (5 bases each). V lost 8 bases and J 6 bases, leaving 14 bases between the germline ends. Germline V lookup: CDR1 SGHNT, CDR2 YENEEA. This CDR3 spans 13 amino acids. For the CDR3, the DNA is TGTGCCAGCCGGGGCCCCCAAGGCAATGAGCAGTTCTTC. This encodes CASRGPQGNEQFF.

The chain combines TRBV11-2 with TRBJ1-5; 9 bases align to TRBD1. J lost 11 bases, V lost 3 bases, and 2 bases had no gene match. There are 12 residues in the CDR3. Germline CDR1 reads SGHAT; CDR2 reads FQNNGV. The CDR3 reads CASSLGTGTQHF. For the CDR3, the DNA is TGTGCCAGCAGCTTGGGGACAGGGACCCAGCATTTT.

The chain couples TRBV28 to TRBJ1-2, with TRBD1 identical over 11 bases. The CDR3 runs to 15 residues. Germline V lookup: CDR1 MDHEN, CDR2 SYDVKM. V shed 5 bases, J shed 4 bases, and the junction held 6 bases outside the gene matches. The CDR3 DNA reads TGTGCCAGCAGTCCCTGGACAGGGGGCGTCTATGGCTACACCTTC. Translated: CASSPWTGGVYGYTF.

This sequence joins TRBV5-1 and TRBJ2-7; D is possibly TRBD1 or TRBD2 (6 bases each). Trimming took off 1 base at V and 2 bases at J, with 13 bases between the two ends. CDR1 and CDR2 (germline): SGHRS, YFSETQ. The CDR3 covers 15 residues. The CDR3 loop reads CASSLRSGATYEQYF. The DNA for the CDR3 is TGCGCCAGCAGCTTGAGGTCGGGGGCGACCTACGAGCAGTACTTC.

This clone was counted only a few times. The gene calls are TRBV15 and TRBJ1-1, with D possibly matching TRBD1 (6 bases). This CDR3 has 15 residues. Germline V gene data show CDR1 as LNHNV and CDR2 as YYDKDF (reference sequence). Deletions cut 0 bases from V and 6 bases from J, with 14 bases between. CDR3 amino acids: CATSRDSPGAAEAFF. In nucleotides, the CDR3 is TGTGCCACCAGCAGAGATTCGCCGGGGGCGGCTGAAGCTTTCTTT.

In its sample, this clone was seen a few times. Other DNA sequences in this sample translate to the same CDR3. The chain recombines TRBV6-5 with TRBJ2-2; 9 bases are a match to TRBD1. The CDR3 loop spans 15 amino acids. CDR1 is MNHEY and CDR2 is SVGAGI in the germline V gene. V gave up 5 bases and J gave up 6 bases; unmatched junction bases: 7. In DNA, the CDR3 is TGTGCCAGCAGTCCTGGGACAGGGCGGGCCGGGGAGCTGTTTTTT. This sequence encodes CASSPGTGRAGELFF.

The gene calls are TRBV25-1 and TRBJ2-3, with 7 bases identical to TRBD1. V was clipped by 5 bases and J by 4 bases; unmatched bases: 6. The length of the CDR3 is 14 residues. Germline CDR1 is MGHDK and CDR2 is SYGVNS. The DNA of the CDR3 is TGTGCCAGCAGTTTCTATACAGGGGCAGATACGCAGTATTTT. It yields the protein CASSFYTGADTQYF.

This chain connects TRBV6-5 to TRBJ2-1; 14 bases are shared with TRBD2. The CDR3 is 15 amino acids. With V trimmed by 7 bases and J by 8 bases, 7 bases remained unmatched. The germline CDR1 and CDR2 sequences are MNHEY and SVGAGI. The CDR3 sequence: CASTMGLAGAHEQFF. The CDR3 DNA follows: TGTGCCAGCACCATGGGACTAGCGGGAGCCCATGAGCAGTTCTTC.

The CDR3 here is CAWSVGLGTTDTQYF. The CDR3 nucleotides are TGTGCCTGGAGTGTGGGACTAGGAACGACAGATACGCAGTATTTT. This chain connects TRBV30 to TRBJ2-3; 8 nucleotides match TRBD2. J was trimmed by 3 bases and V by 0 bases; bases with no gene match: 5. Germline CDR1 GTSNPN, CDR2 SVGIG (reference sequence). CDR3 size: 15 residues.

The chain couples TRBV6-5 to TRBJ2-7; TRBD1 aligns across 7 bases. V shed 6 bases and J 2 bases; nucleotides not matched to a gene: 10. The germline V gene has CDR1 MNHEY and CDR2 SVGAGI. The length of the CDR3 is 15 residues. The CDR3 sequence is CASRPDRERTYEQYF. For the CDR3, the DNA is TGTGCCAGCAGACCCGACAGGGAGCGGACCTACGAGCAGTACTTC.

The rearrangement joins TRBV30 to TRBJ1-2; D is perhaps TRBD1 (6 bases). V dropped 4 bases and J dropped 7 bases, with 16 bases sitting between them. The CDR3 length is 13 residues. Germline loops: CDR1 GTSNPN, CDR2 SVGIG (reference sequence). This CDR3 is CAWTLAGEGGYTF. CDR3 DNA: TGTGCCTGGACCCTGGCAGGGGAGGGTGGCTACACCTTC.

This sequence joins TRBV6-5 and TRBJ2-7; 11 bases are shared with TRBD1. This CDR3 contains 14 residues. With 8 bases clipped from V and 4 bases from J, the junction kept 7 bases outside the gene matches. In germline, CDR1 is MNHEY, CDR2 SVGAGI. CDR3 in amino acids: CASASGTGGYEQYF. The CDR3 nucleotides are TGTGCCAGCGCTTCCGGGACAGGGGGTTACGAGCAGTACTTC.

The V gene is TRBV5-1, the J gene TRBJ2-7; unclear D gene. V was pared by 0 bases and J by 2 bases, with 12 bases between. The CDR3 length is 15 residues. Germline V gene sequence: CDR1 SGHRS, CDR2 YFSETQ. DNA for the CDR3: TGCGCCAGCAGCTTGGATGAGATACCACCCTACGAGCAGTACTTC. As protein: CASSLDEIPPYEQYF.

The rearrangement uses TRBV6-5 and TRBJ1-1; D ambiguous. The germline CDR1 and CDR2 sequences are MNHEY and SVGAGI. The V and J ends lost 2 bases and 6 bases respectively, with 10 bases between them. This CDR3 contains 13 residues. CDR3 residues: CASSYGLSAEAFF. CDR3 sequence (DNA): TGTGCCAGCAGTTACGGTCTCTCCGCTGAAGCTTTCTTT.